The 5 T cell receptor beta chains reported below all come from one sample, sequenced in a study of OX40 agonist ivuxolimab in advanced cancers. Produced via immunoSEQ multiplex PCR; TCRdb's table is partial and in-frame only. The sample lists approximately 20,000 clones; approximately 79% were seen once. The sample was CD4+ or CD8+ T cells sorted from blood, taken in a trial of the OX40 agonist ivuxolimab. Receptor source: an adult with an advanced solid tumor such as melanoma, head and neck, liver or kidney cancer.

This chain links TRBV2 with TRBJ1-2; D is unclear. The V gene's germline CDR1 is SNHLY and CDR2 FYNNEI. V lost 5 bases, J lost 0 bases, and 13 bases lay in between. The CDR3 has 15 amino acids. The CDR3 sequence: CASSQNPGTNYGYTF. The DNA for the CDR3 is TGTGCCAGCAGTCAGAACCCCGGAACTAACTATGGCTACACCTTC.

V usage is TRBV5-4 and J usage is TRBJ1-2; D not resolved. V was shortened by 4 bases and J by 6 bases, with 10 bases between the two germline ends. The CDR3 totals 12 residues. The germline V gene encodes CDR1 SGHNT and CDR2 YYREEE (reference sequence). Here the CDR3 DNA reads TGTGCCAGCAGCCTCCGGGCCGATGGCTACACCTTC. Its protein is CASSLRADGYTF. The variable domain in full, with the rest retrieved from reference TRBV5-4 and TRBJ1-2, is ETGVTQSPTHLIKTRGQQVTLRCSSQSGHNTVSWYQQALGQGPQFIFQYYREEENGRGNFPPRFSGLQFPNYSSELNVNALELDDSALYLCASSLRADGYTFGSGTRLTVV.

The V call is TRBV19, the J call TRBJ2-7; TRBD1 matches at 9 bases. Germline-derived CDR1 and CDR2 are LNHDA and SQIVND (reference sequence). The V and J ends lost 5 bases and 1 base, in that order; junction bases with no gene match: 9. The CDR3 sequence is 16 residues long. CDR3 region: CASSASGTGYSYEQYF. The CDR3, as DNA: TGTGCCAGTAGTGCCTCCGGGACAGGGTATTCCTACGAGCAGTACTTC.

DNA for the CDR3: TGTGCCAGCAGCGTTGACGCTACAGGGACCACGTACAATGGCTACACCTTC. Encoded protein: CASSVDATGTTYNGYTF. The chain recombines TRBV5-5 with TRBJ1-2; D is possibly TRBD1 (6 bases). V gave up 4 bases and J gave up 6 bases, with 25 bases separating them. The CDR3 is 17 residues long. Germline assignment: CDR1 SGHKS and CDR2 YYEKEE (reference sequence).

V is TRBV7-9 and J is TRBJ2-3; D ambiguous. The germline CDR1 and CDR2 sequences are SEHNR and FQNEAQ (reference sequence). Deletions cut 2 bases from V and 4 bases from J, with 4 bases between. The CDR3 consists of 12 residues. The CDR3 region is CASSLQADTQYF. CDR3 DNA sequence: TGTGCCAGCAGCTTACAAGCAGATACGCAGTATTTT. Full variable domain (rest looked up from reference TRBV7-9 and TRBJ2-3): DTGVSQNPRHKITKRGQNVTFRCDPISEHNRLYWYRQTLGQGPEFLTYFQNEAQLEKSRLLSDRFSAERPKGSFSTLEIQRTEQGDSAMYLCASSLQADTQYFGPGTRLTVL.